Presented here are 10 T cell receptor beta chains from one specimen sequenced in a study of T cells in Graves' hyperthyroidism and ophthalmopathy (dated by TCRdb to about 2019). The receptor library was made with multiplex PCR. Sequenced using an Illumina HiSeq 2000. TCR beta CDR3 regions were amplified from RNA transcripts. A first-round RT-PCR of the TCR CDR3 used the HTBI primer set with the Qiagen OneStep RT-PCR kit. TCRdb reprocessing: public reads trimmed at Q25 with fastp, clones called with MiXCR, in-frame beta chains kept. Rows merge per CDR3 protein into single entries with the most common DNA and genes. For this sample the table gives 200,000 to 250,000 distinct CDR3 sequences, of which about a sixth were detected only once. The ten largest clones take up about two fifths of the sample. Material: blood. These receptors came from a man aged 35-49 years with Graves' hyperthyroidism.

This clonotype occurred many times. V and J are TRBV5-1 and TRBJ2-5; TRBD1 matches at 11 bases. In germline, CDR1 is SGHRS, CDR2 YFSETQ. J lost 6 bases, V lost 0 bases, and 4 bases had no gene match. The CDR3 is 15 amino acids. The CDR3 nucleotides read TGCGCCAGCAGCTTGGGGACAGGGGGCACACAGACCCAGTACTTC. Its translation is CASSLGTGGTQTQYF.

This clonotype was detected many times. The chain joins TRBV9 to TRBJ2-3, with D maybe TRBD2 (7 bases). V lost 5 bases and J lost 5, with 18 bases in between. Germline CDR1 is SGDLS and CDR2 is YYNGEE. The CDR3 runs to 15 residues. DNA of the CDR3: TGTGCCAGCAGTGATTTGGGGGGGCAAGGAGATACGCAGTATTTT. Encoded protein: CASSDLGGQGDTQYF.

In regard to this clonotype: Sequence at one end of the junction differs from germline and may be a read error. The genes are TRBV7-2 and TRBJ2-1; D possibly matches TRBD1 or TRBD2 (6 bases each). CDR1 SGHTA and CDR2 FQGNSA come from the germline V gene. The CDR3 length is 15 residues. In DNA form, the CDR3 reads TGTGCCAGCAACTTAAGGGGGGAACTGTACAATGAGCAGTTCTTC. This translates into CASNLRGELYNEQFF.

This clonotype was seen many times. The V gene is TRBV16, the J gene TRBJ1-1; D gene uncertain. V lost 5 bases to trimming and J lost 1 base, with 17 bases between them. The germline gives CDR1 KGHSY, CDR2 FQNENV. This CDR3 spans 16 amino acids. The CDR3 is CASSKGWAESNTEAFF. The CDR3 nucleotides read TGTGCCAGCAGCAAAGGGTGGGCAGAATCGAACACTGAAGCTTTCTTT.

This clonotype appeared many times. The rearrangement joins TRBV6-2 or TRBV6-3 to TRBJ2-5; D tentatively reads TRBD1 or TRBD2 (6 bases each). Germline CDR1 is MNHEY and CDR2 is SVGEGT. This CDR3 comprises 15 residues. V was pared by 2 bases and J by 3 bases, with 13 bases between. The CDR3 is CASSYRSGDKETQYF. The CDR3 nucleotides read TGTGCCAGCAGTTACCGGTCGGGGGACAAAGAGACCCAGTACTTC.

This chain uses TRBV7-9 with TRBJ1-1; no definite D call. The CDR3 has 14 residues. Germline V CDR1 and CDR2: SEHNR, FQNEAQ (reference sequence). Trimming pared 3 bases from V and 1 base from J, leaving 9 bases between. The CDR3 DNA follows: TGTGCCAGCAGCTTTGGGTGGGCGAACACTGAAGCTTTCTTT. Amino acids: CASSFGWANTEAFF. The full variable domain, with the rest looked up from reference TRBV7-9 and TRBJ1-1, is DTGVSQNPRHKITKRGQNVTFRCDPISEHNRLYWYRQTLGQGPEFLTYFQNEAQLEKSRLLSDRFSAERPKGSFSTLEIQRTEQGDSAMYLCASSFGWANTEAFFGQGTRLTVV.

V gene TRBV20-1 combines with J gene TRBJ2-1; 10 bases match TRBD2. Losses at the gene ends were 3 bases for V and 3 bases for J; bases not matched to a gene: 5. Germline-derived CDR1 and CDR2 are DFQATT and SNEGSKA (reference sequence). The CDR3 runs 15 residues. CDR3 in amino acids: CSASDSGGVYNEQFF. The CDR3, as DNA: TGCAGTGCTAGTGACAGCGGGGGGGTCTACAATGAGCAGTTCTTC.

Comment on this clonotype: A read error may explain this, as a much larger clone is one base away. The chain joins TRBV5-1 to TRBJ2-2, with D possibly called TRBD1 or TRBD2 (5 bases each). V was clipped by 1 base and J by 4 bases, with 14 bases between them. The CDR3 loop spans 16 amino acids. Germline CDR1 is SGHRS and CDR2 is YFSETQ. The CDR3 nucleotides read TGCGCCAGCAGCTTGTATTCGGCAGGGAGCACCGGGGAGCTGTTTTTT. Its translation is CASSLYSAGSTGELFF.

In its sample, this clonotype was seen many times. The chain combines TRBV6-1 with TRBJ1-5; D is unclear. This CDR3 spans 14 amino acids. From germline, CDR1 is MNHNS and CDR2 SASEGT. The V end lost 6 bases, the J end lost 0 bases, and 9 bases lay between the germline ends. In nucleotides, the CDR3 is TGTGCCAGCAGCAGAGATTATAGCAATCAGCCCCAGCATTTT. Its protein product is CASSRDYSNQPQHF.

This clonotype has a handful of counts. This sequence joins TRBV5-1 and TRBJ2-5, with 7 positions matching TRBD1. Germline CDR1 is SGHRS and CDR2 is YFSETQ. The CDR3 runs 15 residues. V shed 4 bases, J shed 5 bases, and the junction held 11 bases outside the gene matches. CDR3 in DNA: TGCGCCAGCAGCCGGGCAAACAGGGGATTTGAGACCCAGTACTTC. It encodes CASSRANRGFETQYF.